The present T cell receptor beta chain was sequenced within a study of tumor-infiltrating lymphocytes in primary liver carcinoma. RNA and DNA were co-extracted from around 18-30 mg of unsorted bulk tissue. Total RNA amounting to 450 to 500 ng was the source from which TCR beta cDNA was made with a constant-region primer. Libraries covering TCR beta were generated through three nested multiplex PCR rounds (using a slightly modified ARM-PCR). Each of the first two PCR rounds ran around 10 cycles with TRBV1-TRBV30 forward and C-beta reverse primers. TCRdb analysed the multiplex PCR reads with MiXCR anew, one entry per CDR3 protein. The sample has roughly 78,000 distinct CDR3 sequences, around 75% seen once. The length of the CDR3 is 14 residues. V was shortened by 8 bases and J by 4 bases, with 19 bases between the two germline ends. CDR1 and CDR2 (germline): SGHNT, YYREEE (reference sequence).

Sequencing was carried out using liver tumor tissue from sampling region 4. Specified subset: tumor region T4, right-lateral pole. The chain uses TRBV5-4 and TRBJ2-7; D possibly corresponds to TRBD2 (5 bases). This TCR was sampled from a woman aged 55 to 70 with primary liver carcinoma and hepatitis B virus infection. The CDR3 loop reads CARSRGRGCYEQYF. CDR3 nucleotides: TGTGCCAGAAGCCGGGGTCGGGGATGTTACGAGCAGTACTTC.